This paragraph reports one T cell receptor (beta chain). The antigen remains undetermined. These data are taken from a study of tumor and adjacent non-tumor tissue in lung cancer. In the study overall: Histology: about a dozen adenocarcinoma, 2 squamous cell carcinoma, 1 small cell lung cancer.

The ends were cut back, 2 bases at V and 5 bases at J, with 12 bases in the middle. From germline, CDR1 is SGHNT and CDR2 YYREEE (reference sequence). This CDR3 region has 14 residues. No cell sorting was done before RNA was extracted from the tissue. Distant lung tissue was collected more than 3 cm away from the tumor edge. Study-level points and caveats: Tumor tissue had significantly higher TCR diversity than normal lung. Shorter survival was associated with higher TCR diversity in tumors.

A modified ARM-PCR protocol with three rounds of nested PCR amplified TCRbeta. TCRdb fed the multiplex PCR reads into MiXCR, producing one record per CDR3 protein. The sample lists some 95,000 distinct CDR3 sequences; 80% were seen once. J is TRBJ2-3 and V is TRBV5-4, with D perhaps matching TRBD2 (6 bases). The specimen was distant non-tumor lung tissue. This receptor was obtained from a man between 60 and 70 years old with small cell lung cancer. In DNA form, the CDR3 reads TGTGCCAGCAGCTTAGACGGGAGTGGAGATACGCAGTATTTT. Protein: CASSLDGSGDTQYF.